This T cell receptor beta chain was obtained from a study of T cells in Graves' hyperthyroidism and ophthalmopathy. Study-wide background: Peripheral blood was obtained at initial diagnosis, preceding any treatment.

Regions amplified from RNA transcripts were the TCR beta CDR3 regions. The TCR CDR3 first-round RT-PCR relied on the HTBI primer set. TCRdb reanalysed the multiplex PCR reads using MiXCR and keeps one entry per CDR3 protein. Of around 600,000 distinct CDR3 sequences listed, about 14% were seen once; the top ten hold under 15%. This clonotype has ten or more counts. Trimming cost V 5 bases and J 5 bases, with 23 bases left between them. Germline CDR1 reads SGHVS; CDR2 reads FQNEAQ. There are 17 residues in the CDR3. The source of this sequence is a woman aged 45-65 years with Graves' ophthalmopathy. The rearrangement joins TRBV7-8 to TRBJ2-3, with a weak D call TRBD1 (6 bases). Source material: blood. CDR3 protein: CASSEGGRGVVQDTQYF. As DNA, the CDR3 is TGTGCCAGCAGCGAAGGGGGTCGGGGAGTGGTGCAAGATACGCAGTATTTT.